This T cell receptor (beta chain) was identified during a study of blood T cell repertoires in COVID-19. Study information: The origin of the acute and convalescent COVID-19 samples was the United States, Italy and Spain.

Some clones are missing from TCRdb's copy, which holds only in-frame ones; the method was immunoSEQ multiplex PCR. The sample includes roughly 200,000 clones, 86% of them seen just once. Germline CDR1 MNHEY, CDR2 SVGAGI. The CDR3 is made up of 15 amino acids. With V trimmed by 2 bases and J by 9 bases, 8 bases remained unmatched. The chain combines TRBV6-5 with TRBJ2-1, with 9 nucleotides matching TRBD2. Sample: peripheral blood. The TCR comes from a woman aged 30 to 39 with active or convalescent COVID-19. CDR3 nucleotides: TGTGCCAGCAGTTACCCTTCTCTAGCGGGAACTGAGCAGTTCTTC. As protein: CASSYPSLAGTEQFF.